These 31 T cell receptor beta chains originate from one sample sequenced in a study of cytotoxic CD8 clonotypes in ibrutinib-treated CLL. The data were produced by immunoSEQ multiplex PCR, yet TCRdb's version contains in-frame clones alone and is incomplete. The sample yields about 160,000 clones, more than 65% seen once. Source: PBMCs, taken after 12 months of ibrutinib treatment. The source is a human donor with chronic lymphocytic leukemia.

The CDR3 DNA follows: TGTGCCAGCAGTTTATTGGGACAGGCTAACAATGAGCAGTTCTTC. Its translation is CASSLLGQANNEQFF. The chain joins TRBV27 to TRBJ2-1, with 8 bases aligning to TRBD1. J was trimmed by 5 bases and V by 1 base; bases with no gene match: 4. The CDR3 runs 15 residues. CDR1 is MNHEY, CDR2 SMNVEV, per germline (reference sequence).

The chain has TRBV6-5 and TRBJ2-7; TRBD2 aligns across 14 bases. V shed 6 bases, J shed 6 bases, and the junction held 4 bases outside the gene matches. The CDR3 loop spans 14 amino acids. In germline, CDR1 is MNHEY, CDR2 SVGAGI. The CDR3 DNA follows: TGTGCCAGCAGACCGACTAGCGGGGGGGCCGAGCAGTACTTC. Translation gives CASRPTSGGAEQYF.

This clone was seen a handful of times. CDR3 bases: TGTGCCATCAGTGCTTTGAACACTGAAGCTTTCTTT. Encoded protein: CAISALNTEAFF. V and J are TRBV10-3 and TRBJ1-1; D call uncertain. Germline V gene lookup returns CDR1 ENHRY and CDR2 SYGVKD. The CDR3 extends over 12 amino acids. Deletions cut 4 bases from V and 0 bases from J, with 3 bases between.

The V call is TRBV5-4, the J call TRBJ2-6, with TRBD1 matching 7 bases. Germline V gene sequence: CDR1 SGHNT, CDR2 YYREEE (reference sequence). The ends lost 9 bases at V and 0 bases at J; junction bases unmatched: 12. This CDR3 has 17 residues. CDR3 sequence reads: CATTTGQMYSGANVLTF. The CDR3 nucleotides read TGTGCCACAACTACGGGACAGATGTACTCTGGGGCCAACGTCCTGACTTTC.

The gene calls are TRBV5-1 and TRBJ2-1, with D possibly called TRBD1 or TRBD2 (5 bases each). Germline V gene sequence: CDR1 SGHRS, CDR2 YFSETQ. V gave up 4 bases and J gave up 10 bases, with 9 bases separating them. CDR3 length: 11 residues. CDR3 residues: CASSRGSEQFF. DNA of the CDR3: TGCGCCAGCAGCCGGGGCTCCGAGCAGTTCTTC.

The CDR3 DNA reads as TGTGCCAGCAGCCCCGGGCAGGGGGCGACTAACTATGGCTACACCTTC. It encodes CASSPGQGATNYGYTF. V usage is TRBV5-4 and J usage is TRBJ1-2; 8 bases fit TRBD1. Germline CDR1 is SGHNT and CDR2 is YYREEE (reference sequence). The J segment lost 0 bases and the V segment lost 4 bases, leaving 8 bases of the junction unmatched. The CDR3 sequence is 16 residues long.

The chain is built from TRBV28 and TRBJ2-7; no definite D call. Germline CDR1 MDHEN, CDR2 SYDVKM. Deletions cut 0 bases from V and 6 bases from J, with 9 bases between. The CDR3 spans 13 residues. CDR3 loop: CASSLWPGTEQYF. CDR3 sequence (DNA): TGTGCCAGCAGTTTATGGCCAGGAACCGAGCAGTACTTC.

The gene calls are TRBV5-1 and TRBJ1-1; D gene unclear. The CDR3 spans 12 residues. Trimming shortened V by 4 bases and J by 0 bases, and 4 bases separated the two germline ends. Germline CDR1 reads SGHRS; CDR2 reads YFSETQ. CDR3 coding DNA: TGCGCCAGCAGCGCCTTGAACACTGAAGCTTTCTTT. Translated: CASSALNTEAFF.

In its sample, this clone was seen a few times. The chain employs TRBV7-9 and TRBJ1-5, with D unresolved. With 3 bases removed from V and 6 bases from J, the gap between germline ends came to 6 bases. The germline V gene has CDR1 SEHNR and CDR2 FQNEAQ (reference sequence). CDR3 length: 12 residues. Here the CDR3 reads CASSFSGQPQHF. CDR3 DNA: TGTGCCAGCAGCTTTTCCGGTCAGCCCCAGCATTTT.

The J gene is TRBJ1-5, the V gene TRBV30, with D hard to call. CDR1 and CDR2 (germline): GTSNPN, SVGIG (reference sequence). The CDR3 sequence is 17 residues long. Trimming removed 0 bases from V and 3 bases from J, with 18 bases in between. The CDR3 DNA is TGTGCCTGGAGTGTAGCGGGTAAGGTTTGGGTCAATCAGCCCCAGCATTTT. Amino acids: CAWSVAGKVWVNQPQHF.

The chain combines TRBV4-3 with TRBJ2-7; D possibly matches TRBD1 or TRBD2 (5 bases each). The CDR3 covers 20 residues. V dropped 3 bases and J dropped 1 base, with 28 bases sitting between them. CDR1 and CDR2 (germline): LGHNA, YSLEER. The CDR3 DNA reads TGCGCCAGCAGCCAGGACCGTACCGACAGTCTTCTCGGGGAATCCTACGAGCAGTACTTC. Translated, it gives CASSQDRTDSLLGESYEQYF.

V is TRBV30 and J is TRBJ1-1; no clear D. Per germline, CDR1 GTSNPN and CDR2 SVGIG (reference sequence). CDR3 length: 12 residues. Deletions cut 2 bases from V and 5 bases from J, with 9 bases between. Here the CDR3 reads CAWSRQRTEAFF. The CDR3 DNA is TGTGCCTGGAGTAGGCAGCGAACTGAAGCTTTCTTT.

In DNA form, the CDR3 reads TGTGCCTGGGGGCGGGTAGATAACTATGGCTACACCTTC. Its protein product is CAWGRVDNYGYTF. This chain joins TRBV30 and TRBJ1-2, with D unresolved. Looked up from germline, CDR1 is GTSNPN and CDR2 is SVGIG (reference sequence). CDR3 length equals 13 residues. The ends were cut back, 5 bases at V and 1 base at J, with 11 bases in the middle. The variable domain in full, completed from reference TRBV30 and TRBJ1-2, reads SQTIHQWPATLVQPVGSPLSLECTVEGTSNPNLYWYRQAAGRGLQLLFYSVGIGQISSEVPQNLSASRPQDRQFILSSKKLLLSDSGFYLCAWGRVDNYGYTFGSGTRLTVV.

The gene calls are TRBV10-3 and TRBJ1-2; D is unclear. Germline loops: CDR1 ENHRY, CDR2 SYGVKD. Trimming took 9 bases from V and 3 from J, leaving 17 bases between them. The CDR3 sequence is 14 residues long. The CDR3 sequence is CAIRPSGDHYGYTF. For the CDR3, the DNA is TGTGCCATACGGCCGAGCGGGGATCACTATGGCTACACCTTC.

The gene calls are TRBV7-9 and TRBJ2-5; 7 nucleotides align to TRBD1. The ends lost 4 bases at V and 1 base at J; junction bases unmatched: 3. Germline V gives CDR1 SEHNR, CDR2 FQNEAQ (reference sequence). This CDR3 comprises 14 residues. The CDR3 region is CASSYDRAQETQYF. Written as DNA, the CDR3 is TGTGCCAGCAGCTATGACAGGGCCCAAGAGACCCAGTACTTC.

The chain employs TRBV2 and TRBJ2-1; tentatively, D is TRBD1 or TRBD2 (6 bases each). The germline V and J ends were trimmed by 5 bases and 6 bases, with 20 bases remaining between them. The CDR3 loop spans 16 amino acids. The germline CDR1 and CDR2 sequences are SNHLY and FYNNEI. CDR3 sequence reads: CASSRTVTKGGNEQFF. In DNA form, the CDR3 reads TGTGCCAGCAGTAGAACTGTTACGAAGGGGGGCAATGAGCAGTTCTTC.

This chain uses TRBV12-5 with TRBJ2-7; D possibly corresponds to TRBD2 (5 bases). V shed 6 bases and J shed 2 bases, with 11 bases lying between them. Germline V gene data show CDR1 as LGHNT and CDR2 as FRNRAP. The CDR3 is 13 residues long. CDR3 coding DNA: TGTGCTAGTGGGAGTAGCGAGACCTACGAGCAGTACTTC. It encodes CASGSSETYEQYF.

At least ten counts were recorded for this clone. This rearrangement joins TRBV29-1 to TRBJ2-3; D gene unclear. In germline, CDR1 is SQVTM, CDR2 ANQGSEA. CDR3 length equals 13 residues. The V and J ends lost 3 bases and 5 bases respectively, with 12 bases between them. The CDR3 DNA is TGCAGCGTTGAGGGTCTAGTCCAAGATACGCAGTATTTT. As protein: CSVEGLVQDTQYF.

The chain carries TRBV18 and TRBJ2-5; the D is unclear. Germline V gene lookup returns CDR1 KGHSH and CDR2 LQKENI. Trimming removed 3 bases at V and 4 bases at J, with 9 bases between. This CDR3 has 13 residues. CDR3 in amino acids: CASSPMKAETQYF. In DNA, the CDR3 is TGTGCCAGCTCACCGATGAAGGCAGAGACCCAGTACTTC.

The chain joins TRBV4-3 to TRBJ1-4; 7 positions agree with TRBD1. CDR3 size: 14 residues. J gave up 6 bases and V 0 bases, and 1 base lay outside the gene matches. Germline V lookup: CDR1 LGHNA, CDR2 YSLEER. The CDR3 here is CASSQETGYEKLFF. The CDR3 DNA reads TGCGCCAGCAGCCAAGAGACAGGGTATGAAAAACTGTTTTTT.

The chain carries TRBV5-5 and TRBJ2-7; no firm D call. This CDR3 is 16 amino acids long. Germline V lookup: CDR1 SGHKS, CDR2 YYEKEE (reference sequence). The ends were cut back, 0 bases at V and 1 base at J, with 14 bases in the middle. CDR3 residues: CASSLVLRRFSYEQYF. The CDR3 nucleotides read TGTGCCAGCAGCTTGGTCCTCCGGCGCTTTTCCTACGAGCAGTACTTC.

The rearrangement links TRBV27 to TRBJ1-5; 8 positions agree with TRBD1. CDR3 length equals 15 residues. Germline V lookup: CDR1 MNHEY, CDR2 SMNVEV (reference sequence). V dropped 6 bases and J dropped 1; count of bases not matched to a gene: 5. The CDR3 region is CASSGRQGSNQPQHF. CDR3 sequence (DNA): TGTGCCAGCAGCGGAAGACAGGGGAGCAATCAGCCCCAGCATTTT.

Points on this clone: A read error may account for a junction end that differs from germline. In DNA, the CDR3 is TGTGCCACAAGCAGAGAAGGCGGACAGCTCACTGAAGCTTTCTTT. This sequence encodes CATSREGGQLTEAFF. The chain recombines TRBV15 with TRBJ1-1; tentative D call: TRBD1 (6 bases). Germline-derived CDR1 and CDR2 are LNHNV and YYDKDF (reference sequence). The CDR3 is 15 residues long.

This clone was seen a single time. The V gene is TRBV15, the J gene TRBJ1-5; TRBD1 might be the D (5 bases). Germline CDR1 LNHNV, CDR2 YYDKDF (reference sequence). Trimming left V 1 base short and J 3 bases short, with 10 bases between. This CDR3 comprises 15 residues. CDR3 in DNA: TGTGCCACCAGCAGAGGGGGCGTTGTCAATCAGCCCCAGCATTTT. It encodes CATSRGGVVNQPQHF.

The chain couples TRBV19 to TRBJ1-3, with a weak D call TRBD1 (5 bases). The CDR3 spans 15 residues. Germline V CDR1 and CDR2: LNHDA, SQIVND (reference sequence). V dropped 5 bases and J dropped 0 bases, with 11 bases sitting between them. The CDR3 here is CASSLQDTSGNTIYF. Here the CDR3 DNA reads TGTGCCAGTAGTCTTCAGGACACCTCTGGAAACACCATATATTTT.

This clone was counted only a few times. The CDR3 loop is CASSSPQRGNQPQHF. The CDR3 DNA reads as TGTGCCAGCAGTTCCCCCCAGAGGGGCAATCAGCCCCAGCATTTT. V usage is TRBV28 and J usage is TRBJ1-5, with no clear D. The germline V gene encodes CDR1 MDHEN and CDR2 SYDVKM. Between the trimmed V and J ends, which lost 4 bases and 2 bases, there was a span of 12 bases. The CDR3 contains 15 residues. Based on the CDR3 plus reference TRBV28 and TRBJ1-5, the full variable domain is DVKVTQSSRYLVKRTGEKVFLECVQDMDHENMFWYRQDPGLGLRLIYFSYDVKMKEKGDIPEGYSVSREKKERFSLILESASTNQTSMYLCASSSPQRGNQPQHFGDGTRLSIL.

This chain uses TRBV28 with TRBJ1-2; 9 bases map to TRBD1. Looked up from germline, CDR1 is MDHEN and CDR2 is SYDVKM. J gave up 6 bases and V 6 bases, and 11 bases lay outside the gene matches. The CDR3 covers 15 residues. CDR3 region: CASSPSGTGLDGYTF. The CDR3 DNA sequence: TGTGCCAGCAGCCCGTCCGGGACAGGGCTAGATGGCTACACCTTC.

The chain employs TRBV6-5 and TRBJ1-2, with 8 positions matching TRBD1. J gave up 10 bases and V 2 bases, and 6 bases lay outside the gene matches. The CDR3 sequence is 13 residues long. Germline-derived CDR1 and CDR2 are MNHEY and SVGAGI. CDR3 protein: CASSYRSGGNYTF. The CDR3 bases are TGTGCCAGCAGTTACAGGTCAGGGGGCAACTACACCTTC.

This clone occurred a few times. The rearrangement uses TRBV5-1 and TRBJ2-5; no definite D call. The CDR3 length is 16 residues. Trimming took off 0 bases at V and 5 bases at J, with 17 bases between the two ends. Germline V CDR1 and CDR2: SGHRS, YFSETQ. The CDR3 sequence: CASSLGDILIRETQYF. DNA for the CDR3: TGCGCCAGCAGCTTGGGGGATATCCTGATCCGTGAGACCCAGTACTTC.

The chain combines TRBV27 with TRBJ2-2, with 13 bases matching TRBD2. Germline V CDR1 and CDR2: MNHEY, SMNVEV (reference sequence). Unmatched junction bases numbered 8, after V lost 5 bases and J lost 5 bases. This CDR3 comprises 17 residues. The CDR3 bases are TGTGCCAGCAGTATAATACTAGCGGGGGGGCGAACCGGGGAGCTGTTTTTT. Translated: CASSIILAGGRTGELFF.

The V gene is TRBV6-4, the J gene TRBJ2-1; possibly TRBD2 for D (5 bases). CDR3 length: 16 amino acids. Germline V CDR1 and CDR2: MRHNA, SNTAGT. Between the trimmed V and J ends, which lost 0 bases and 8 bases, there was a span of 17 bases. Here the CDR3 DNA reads TGTGCCAGCAGTGACTCGGCGGGCGCCGCGATCGATGAGCAGTTCTTC. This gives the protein CASSDSAGAAIDEQFF.